The 12 T cell receptor beta chains presented below share a single source sample, sequenced in a study of early T cells in non-severe SARS-CoV-2 infection. TCRdb reprocessed the 5' RACE reads with MiXCR, giving one entry per CDR3 protein. The data show 75,000 to 100,000 distinct CDR3 sequences, 15% to 20% seen once. Sequenced input: whole blood. The receptor source for this set is an adult who was a healthcare worker with PCR-confirmed SARS-CoV-2 infection or an uninfected control (not recorded which).

The chain joins TRBV5-5 to TRBJ2-2; D is unresolved. The CDR3 totals 13 residues. Trimming removed 3 bases at V and 3 bases at J, with 6 bases between. CDR1 is SGHKS and CDR2 is YYEKEE in the germline V gene (reference sequence). The DNA of the CDR3 is TGTGCCAGCAGCTCGATGGACACCGGGGAGCTGTTTTTT. It is translated as CASSSMDTGELFF.

This clonotype was detected a few times. V and J are TRBV29-1 and TRBJ2-1; the D gene is possibly TRBD1 (6 bases). The germline gives CDR1 SQVTM, CDR2 ANQGSEA. Trimming left V 2 bases short and J 8 bases short, with 16 bases between. The CDR3 consists of 14 residues. The CDR3 sequence: CSVELIRQADEQFF. The CDR3 nucleotides are TGCAGCGTTGAACTTATCCGACAGGCGGATGAGCAGTTCTTC.

This clonotype was recorded a few times. In DNA, the CDR3 is TGTGCCAGCAGTTACAAGAACACCGGGGAGCTGTTTTTT. Its protein is CASSYKNTGELFF. The chain recombines TRBV6-6 with TRBJ2-2; D gene unclear. Germline V lookup: CDR1 MNHNY, CDR2 SVGAGI (reference sequence). Deletions cut 2 bases from V and 1 base from J, with 2 bases between. The length of the CDR3 is 13 residues.

This clonotype was recorded once. V is TRBV9 and J is TRBJ1-3; TRBD1 aligns across 7 bases. The V gene end was trimmed by 1 base and the J gene end by 0 bases; junction bases not matched to a gene: 4. The CDR3 loop spans 16 amino acids. CDR1 and CDR2 (germline): SGDLS, YYNGEE. CDR3 in amino acids: CASSVLGDSSGNTIYF. As DNA, the CDR3 is TGTGCCAGCAGCGTACTAGGGGACAGCTCTGGAAACACCATATATTTT.

The rearrangement uses TRBV28 and TRBJ2-4, with D hard to call. The germline CDR1 and CDR2 sequences are MDHEN and SYDVKM. The V end was cut by 5 bases, the J end by 0 bases, with 14 bases between. The CDR3 has 16 amino acids. Here the CDR3 reads CASSGQENLAKNIQYF. CDR3 nucleotide sequence: TGTGCCAGCAGTGGGCAGGAAAACTTAGCCAAAAACATTCAGTACTTC.

The chain combines TRBV19 with TRBJ1-5; 9 bases align to TRBD1. There are 17 residues in the CDR3. From germline, CDR1 is LNHDA and CDR2 SQIVND (reference sequence). Losses at the gene ends were 7 bases for V and 0 bases for J; bases not matched to a gene: 10. CDR3 sequence: CASTYRGLGNSNQPQHF. DNA of the CDR3: TGTGCCAGTACCTACAGGGGGCTGGGGAATAGCAATCAGCCCCAGCATTTT.

This clonotype was recorded a few times. The rearrangement uses TRBV7-9 and TRBJ2-2, with D maybe TRBD1 (6 bases). The CDR3 extends over 16 amino acids. V dropped 2 bases and J dropped 0 bases, with 10 bases sitting between them. Germline CDR1 reads SEHNR; CDR2 reads FQNEAQ (reference sequence). The CDR3 sequence: CASSLKTGSNTGELFF. The CDR3 region has the DNA TGTGCCAGCAGCTTAAAGACAGGATCGAACACCGGGGAGCTGTTTTTT.

This clonotype came up a few times. The chain recombines TRBV28 with TRBJ1-5; D is unclear. The CDR3 length is 14 residues. V was pared by 6 bases and J by 1 base, with 10 bases between. Germline V CDR1 and CDR2: MDHEN, SYDVKM. The CDR3 coding sequence is TGTGCCAGCAGCTTTATTAGCAGCAATCAGCCCCAGCATTTT. This sequence encodes CASSFISSNQPQHF. The whole variable domain, remainder taken from reference TRBV28 and TRBJ1-5, is DVKVTQSSRYLVKRTGEKVFLECVQDMDHENMFWYRQDPGLGLRLIYFSYDVKMKEKGDIPEGYSVSREKKERFSLILESASTNQTSMYLCASSFISSNQPQHFGDGTRLSIL.

This clonotype was seen ten or more times. The V gene is TRBV27, the J gene TRBJ1-2; 7 nucleotides line up with TRBD1. Trimming at V came to 4 bases and at J to 2 bases, leaving 1 base not matched to a gene. Germline CDR1 reads MNHEY; CDR2 reads SMNVEV (reference sequence). The CDR3 is 13 residues long. The CDR3 loop is CASSWTGNYGYTF. The CDR3 bases are TGTGCCAGCAGTTGGACAGGAAACTATGGCTACACCTTC.

This clonotype has more than one count but fewer than ten. The V and J genes are TRBV11-2 and TRBJ2-5; D unclear. The CDR3 spans 15 residues. Germline assignment: CDR1 SGHAT and CDR2 FQNNGV. V shed 3 bases and J shed 1 base, with 12 bases lying between them. The CDR3 spells CASSFGTGLQETQYF. CDR3 DNA: TGTGCCAGCAGCTTTGGAACGGGCCTCCAAGAGACCCAGTACTTC. Full variable domain (missing parts from reference TRBV11-2 and TRBJ2-5): EAGVAQSPRYKIIEKRQSVAFWCNPISGHATLYWYQQILGQGPKLLIQFQNNGVVDDSQLPKDRFSAERLKGVDSTLKIQPAKLEDSAVYLCASSFGTGLQETQYFGPGTRLLVL.

CDR3 bases: TGTGCCAGCAGCTTAGCCGCAGGGGAAGAGACCCAGTACTTC. This encodes CASSLAAGEETQYF. The chain combines TRBV7-8 with TRBJ2-5, with D maybe TRBD1 (6 bases). There are 14 residues in the CDR3. Trimming pared 0 bases from V and 3 bases from J, leaving 8 bases between. Germline CDR1 SGHVS, CDR2 FQNEAQ.

The chain joins TRBV12-5 to TRBJ1-1; D perhaps matches TRBD1 (6 bases). This CDR3 has 14 amino acids. Germline V lookup: CDR1 LGHNT, CDR2 FRNRAP. Trimming cost V 5 bases and J 4 bases, with 14 bases left between them. The CDR3 is CASGPREGGTEAFF. The DNA of the CDR3 is TGTGCTAGTGGTCCCCGGGAAGGGGGCACTGAAGCTTTCTTT.